The clone carrying this TCR beta chain occurred many times. What it binds is not known. CDR1 MNHEY and CDR2 SVGAGI come from the germline V gene. This CDR3 contains 14 residues. V gave up 6 bases and J gave up 4 bases; unmatched junction bases: 7. The entry originates in a study of Graves' ophthalmopathy and Graves' hyperthyroidism. Study-wide results and caveats: Among thyroid clonotypes expanded above 0.001 frequency, most also appeared in blood. Discriminating ophthalmopathy from stable hyperthyroidism, a 13-signature model attained a sensitivity of about 88% and a specificity of 81.08%.

Ophthalmopathy-affected donors exhibited moderate-to-severe activity, CAS ≥3, NOSPECS ≥4, and duration under 3 months. Amplification of the TCR beta CDR3 regions used RNA transcripts (as template). HTBI primers were used in a first-round RT-PCR, which preceded a second-round multiplex PCR. TCRdb reprocessed the multiplex PCR reads via MiXCR and lists one record per CDR3 protein. The sample comprises 200,000 to 250,000 distinct CDR3 sequences, roughly 21% of which are singletons, and around two fifths rests with the top ten. This sequence was found in a woman between 45 and 60 years old with Graves' ophthalmopathy. Sequencing was done on a sample of peripheral blood. The chain recombines TRBV6-5 with TRBJ2-7, with 9 bases fitting TRBD1. CDR3 sequence reads: CASRTQGAKYEQYF. The CDR3 DNA reads TGTGCCAGCAGGACACAGGGGGCGAAATACGAGCAGTACTTC.